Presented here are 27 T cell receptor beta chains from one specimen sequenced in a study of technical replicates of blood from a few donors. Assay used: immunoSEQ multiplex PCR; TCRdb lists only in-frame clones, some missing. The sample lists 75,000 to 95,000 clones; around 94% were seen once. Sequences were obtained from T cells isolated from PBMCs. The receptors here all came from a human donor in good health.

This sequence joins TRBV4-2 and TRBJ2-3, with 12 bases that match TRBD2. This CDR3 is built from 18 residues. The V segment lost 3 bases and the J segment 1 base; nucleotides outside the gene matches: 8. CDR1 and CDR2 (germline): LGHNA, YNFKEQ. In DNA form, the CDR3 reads TGTGCCAGCAGCCAGACGACTAGCGGGGGTTCTCGCACAGATACGCAGTATTTT. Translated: CASSQTTSGGSRTDTQYF.

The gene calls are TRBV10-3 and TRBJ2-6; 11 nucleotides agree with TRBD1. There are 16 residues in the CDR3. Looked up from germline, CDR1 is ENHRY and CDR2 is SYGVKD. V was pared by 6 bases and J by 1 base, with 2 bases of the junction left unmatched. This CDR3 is CAISGQGASGANVLTF. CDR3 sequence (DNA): TGTGCCATCAGCGGACAGGGGGCGTCTGGGGCCAACGTCCTGACTTTC.

The chain's CDR3 is CAWSVRRATNEKLFF. The CDR3 bases are TGTGCCTGGAGTGTACGAAGAGCAACTAATGAAAAACTGTTTTTT. The V call is TRBV30, the J call TRBJ1-4, with no clear D. The germline V gene encodes CDR1 GTSNPN and CDR2 SVGIG (reference sequence). Between the trimmed V and J ends, which lost 0 bases and 0 bases, there was a span of 8 bases. The CDR3 has 15 residues.

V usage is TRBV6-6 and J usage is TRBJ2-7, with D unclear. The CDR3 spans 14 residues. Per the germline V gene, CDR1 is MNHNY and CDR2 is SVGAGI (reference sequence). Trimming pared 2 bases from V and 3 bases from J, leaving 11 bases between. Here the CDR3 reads CASSYRGRSYEQYF. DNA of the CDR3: TGTGCCAGCAGTTACCGTGGCAGAAGCTACGAGCAGTACTTC.

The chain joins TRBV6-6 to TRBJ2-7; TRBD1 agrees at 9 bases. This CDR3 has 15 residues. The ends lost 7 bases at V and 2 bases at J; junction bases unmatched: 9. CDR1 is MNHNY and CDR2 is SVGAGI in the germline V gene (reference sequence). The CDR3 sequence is CASTDRDRAPYEQYF. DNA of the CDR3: TGTGCCAGCACCGACCGGGACAGGGCTCCCTACGAGCAGTACTTC.

CDR3 in DNA: TGTGCCAGCAAGAATTTAGGGACAGGGGTTAACTATGGCTACACCTTC. Translated: CASKNLGTGVNYGYTF. This chain uses TRBV27 with TRBJ1-2; 10 positions agree with TRBD1. V was pared by 7 bases and J by 1 base, with 9 bases of the junction left unmatched. The CDR3 length is 16 residues. Germline V lookup: CDR1 MNHEY, CDR2 SMNVEV (reference sequence).

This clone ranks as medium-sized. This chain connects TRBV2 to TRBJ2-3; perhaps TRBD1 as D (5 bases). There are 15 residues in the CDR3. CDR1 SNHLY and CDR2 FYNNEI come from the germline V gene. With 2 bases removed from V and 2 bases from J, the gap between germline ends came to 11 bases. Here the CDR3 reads CASSETGIDTDTQYF. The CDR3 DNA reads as TGTGCCAGCAGTGAAACAGGCATCGACACAGATACGCAGTATTTT.

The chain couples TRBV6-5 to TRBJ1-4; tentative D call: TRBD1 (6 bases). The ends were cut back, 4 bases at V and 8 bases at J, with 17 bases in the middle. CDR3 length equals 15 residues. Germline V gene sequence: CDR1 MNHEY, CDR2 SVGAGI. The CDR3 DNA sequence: TGTGCCAGCAGTTTCGGGACACAAACGTGGGAAAAACTGTTTTTT. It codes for CASSFGTQTWEKLFF.

The CDR3 here is CASSLEQVYNEQFF. In DNA form, the CDR3 reads TGTGCCAGCAGCCTAGAACAAGTCTACAATGAGCAGTTCTTC. This chain links TRBV28 with TRBJ2-1; unclear D gene. Germline V gene lookup returns CDR1 MDHEN and CDR2 SYDVKM. V was cut by 6 bases and J by 3 bases, with 12 bases left in between. The CDR3 runs to 14 residues.

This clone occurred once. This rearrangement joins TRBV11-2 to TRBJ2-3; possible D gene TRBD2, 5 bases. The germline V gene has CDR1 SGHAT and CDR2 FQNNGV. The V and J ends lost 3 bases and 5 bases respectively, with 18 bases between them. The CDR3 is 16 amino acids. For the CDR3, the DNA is TGTGCCAGCAGCTTGTATGAGTCCGCCCGGGGAGATACGCAGTATTTT. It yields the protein CASSLYESARGDTQYF.

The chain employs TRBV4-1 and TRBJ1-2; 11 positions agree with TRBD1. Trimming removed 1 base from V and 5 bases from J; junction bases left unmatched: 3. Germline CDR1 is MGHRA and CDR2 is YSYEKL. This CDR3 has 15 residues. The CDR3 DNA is TGCGCCAGCAGCCAAGGGACAGGGGGCGCGTATGGCTACACCTTC. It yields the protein CASSQGTGGAYGYTF.

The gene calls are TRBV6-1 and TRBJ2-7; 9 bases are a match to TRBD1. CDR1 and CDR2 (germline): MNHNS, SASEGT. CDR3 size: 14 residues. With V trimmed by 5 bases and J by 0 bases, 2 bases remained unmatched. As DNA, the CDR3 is TGTGCCAGCAGTTCGACAGGGGGCTCCTACGAGCAGTACTTC. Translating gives CASSSTGGSYEQYF.

For the CDR3, the DNA is TGTGCCAGCAGCTTTGGGACAGGGGACACCGGGGAGCTGTTTTTT. Translation: CASSFGTGDTGELFF. The V and J genes are TRBV7-9 and TRBJ2-2, with 10 positions matching TRBD1. V was clipped by 3 bases and J by 3 bases; unmatched bases: 1. Germline V gene data show CDR1 as SEHNR and CDR2 as FQNEAQ (reference sequence). The CDR3 spans 15 residues.

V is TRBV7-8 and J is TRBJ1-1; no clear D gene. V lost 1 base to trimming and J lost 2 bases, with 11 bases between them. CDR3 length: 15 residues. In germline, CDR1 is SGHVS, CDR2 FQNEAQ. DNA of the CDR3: TGTGCCAGCAGCTTAGTTGAGACTTTAAACACTGAAGCTTTCTTT. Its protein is CASSLVETLNTEAFF.

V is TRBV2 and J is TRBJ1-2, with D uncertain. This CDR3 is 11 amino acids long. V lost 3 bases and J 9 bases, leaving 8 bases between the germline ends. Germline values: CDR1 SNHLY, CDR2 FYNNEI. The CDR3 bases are TGTGCCAGCAGTGATCAGGCGCGCTACACCTTC. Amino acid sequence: CASSDQARYTF.

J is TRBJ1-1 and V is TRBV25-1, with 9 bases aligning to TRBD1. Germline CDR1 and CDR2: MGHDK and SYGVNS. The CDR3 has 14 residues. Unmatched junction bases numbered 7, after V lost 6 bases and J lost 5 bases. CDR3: CASRSGGQGTEAFF. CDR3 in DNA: TGTGCCAGCAGATCAGGAGGACAGGGGACTGAAGCTTTCTTT.

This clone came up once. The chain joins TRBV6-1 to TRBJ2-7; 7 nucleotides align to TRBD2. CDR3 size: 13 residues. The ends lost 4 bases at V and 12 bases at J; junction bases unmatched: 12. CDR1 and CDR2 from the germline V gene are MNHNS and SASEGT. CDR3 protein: CASSGEGTLGRYF. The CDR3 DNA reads TGTGCCAGCAGTGGGGAGGGAACCCTGGGTCGGTACTTC.

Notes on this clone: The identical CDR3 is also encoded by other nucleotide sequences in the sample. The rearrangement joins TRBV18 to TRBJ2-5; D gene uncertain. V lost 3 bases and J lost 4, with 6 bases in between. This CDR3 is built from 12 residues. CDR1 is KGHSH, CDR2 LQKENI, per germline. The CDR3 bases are TGTGCCAGCTCACCCCCGGGAGAGACCCAGTACTTC. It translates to CASSPPGETQYF.

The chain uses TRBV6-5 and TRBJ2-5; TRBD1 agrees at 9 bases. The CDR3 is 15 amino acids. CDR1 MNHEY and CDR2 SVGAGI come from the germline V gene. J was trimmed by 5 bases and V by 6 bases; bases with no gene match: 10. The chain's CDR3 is CASSIPGQGSETQYF. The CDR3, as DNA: TGTGCCAGCAGCATTCCGGGACAGGGTTCCGAGACCCAGTACTTC.

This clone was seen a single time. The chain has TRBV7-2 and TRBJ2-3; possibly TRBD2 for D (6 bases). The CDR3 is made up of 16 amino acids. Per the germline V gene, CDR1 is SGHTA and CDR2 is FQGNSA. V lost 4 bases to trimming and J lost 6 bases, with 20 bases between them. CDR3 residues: CASSWGTPALADTQYF. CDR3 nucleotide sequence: TGTGCCAGCAGCTGGGGGACTCCGGCCTTGGCCGATACGCAGTATTTT.

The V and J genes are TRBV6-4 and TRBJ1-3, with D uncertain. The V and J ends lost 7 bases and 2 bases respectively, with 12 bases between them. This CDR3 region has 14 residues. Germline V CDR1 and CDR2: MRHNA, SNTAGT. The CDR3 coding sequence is TGTGCCAGCACTCTGACATCCACTGGAAACACCATATATTTT. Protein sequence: CASTLTSTGNTIYF.

The CDR3 nucleotides are TGTGCCAGCAGCGATCCGGCCGGGTCTGGGGCCAACGTCCTGACTTTC. Protein sequence: CASSDPAGSGANVLTF. The chain employs TRBV7-3 and TRBJ2-6; D is uncertain. V lost 5 bases and J lost 1, with 12 bases in between. Germline-derived CDR1 and CDR2 are SGHTA and FQGTGA. The CDR3 loop spans 16 amino acids.

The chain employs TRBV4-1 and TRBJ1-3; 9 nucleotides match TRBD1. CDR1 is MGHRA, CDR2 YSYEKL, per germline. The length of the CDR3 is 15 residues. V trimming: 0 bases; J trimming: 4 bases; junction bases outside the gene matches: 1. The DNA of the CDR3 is TGCGCCAGCAGCCAAGAGGGGACAGGGGGAAACACCATATATTTT. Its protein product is CASSQEGTGGNTIYF.

Written as DNA, the CDR3 is TGTGCCAGCAGTTCAGGACTAGCGGGAGTTTCGGCGACAGATACGCAGTATTTT. Protein sequence: CASSSGLAGVSATDTQYF. The J gene is TRBJ2-3, the V gene TRBV5-8; 13 bases match TRBD2. The CDR3 length is 18 residues. Germline V gene lookup returns CDR1 SGHTS and CDR2 YDEGEE. The trim removed 5 bases at V and 3 bases at J, leaving 12 bases unmatched. The full variable domain, in which reference TRBV5-8 and TRBJ2-3 provide the parts outside the CDR3, is EAGVTQSPTHLIKTRGQQATLRCSPISGHTSVYWYQQALGLGLQFLLWYDEGEERNRGNFPPRFSGRQFPNYSSELNVNALELEDSALYLCASSSGLAGVSATDTQYFGPGTRLTVL.

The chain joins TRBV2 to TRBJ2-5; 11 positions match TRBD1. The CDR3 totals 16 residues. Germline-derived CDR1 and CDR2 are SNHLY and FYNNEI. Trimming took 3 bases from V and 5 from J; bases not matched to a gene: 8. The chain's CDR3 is CASSERTGGALETQYF. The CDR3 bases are TGTGCCAGCAGTGAGAGGACAGGGGGCGCTTTGGAGACCCAGTACTTC.

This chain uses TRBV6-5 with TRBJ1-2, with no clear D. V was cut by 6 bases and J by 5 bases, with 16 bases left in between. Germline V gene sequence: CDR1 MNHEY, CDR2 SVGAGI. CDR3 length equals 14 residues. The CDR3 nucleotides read TGTGCCAGCAGCCCCCAAGGAGTCCGGTATGGCTACACCTTC. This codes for CASSPQGVRYGYTF.

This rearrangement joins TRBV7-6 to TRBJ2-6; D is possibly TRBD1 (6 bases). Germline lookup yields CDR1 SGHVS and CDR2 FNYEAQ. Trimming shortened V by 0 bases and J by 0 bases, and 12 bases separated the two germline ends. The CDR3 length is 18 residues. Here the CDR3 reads CASSLAENRASGANVLTF. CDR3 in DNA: TGTGCCAGCAGCTTAGCGGAGAACAGGGCCTCTGGGGCCAACGTCCTGACTTTC.